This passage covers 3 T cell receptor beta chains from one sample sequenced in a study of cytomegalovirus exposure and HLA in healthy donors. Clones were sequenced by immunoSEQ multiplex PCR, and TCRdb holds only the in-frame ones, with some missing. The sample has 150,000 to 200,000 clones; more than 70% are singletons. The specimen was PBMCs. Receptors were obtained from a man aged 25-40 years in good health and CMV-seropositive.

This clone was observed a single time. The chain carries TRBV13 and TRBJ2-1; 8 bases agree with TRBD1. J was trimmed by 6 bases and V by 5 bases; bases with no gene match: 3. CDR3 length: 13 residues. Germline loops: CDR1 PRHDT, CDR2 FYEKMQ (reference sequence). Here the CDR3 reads CASSPDRGNEQFF. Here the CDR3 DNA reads TGTGCCAGCAGCCCCGACAGGGGCAATGAGCAGTTCTTC.

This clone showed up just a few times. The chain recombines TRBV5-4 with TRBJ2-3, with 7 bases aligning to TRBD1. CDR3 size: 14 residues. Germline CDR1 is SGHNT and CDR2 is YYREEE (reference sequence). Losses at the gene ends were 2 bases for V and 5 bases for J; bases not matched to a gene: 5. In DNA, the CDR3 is TGTGCCAGCAGCTTCCGACAGGGACGAGATACGCAGTATTTT. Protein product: CASSFRQGRDTQYF.

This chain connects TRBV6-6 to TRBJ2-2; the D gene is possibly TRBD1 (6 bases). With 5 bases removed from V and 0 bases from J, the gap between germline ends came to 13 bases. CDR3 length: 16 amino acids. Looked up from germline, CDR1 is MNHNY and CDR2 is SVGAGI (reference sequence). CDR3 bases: TGTGCCAGCAGTCCTACAGGGCACACGAACACCGGGGAGCTGTTTTTT. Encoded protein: CASSPTGHTNTGELFF.